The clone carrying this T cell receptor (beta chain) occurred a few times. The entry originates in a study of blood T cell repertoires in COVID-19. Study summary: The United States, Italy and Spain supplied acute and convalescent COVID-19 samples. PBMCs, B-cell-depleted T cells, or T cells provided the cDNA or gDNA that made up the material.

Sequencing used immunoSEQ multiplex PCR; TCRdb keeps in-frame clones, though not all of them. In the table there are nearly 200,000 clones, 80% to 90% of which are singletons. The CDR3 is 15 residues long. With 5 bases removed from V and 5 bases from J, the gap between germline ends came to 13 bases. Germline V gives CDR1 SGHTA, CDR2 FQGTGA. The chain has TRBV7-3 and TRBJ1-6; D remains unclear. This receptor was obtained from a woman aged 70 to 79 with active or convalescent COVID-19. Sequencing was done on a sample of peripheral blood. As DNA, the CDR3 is TGTGCCAGCAGCAGATCCGGGTCTAATAATTCACCCCTCCACTTT. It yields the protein CASSRSGSNNSPLHF.